The 16 T cell receptor beta chains reported below all come from one sample, sequenced in a study of CD8 T cells in ankylosing spondylitis. Study-wide results and caveats: Roughly eight highly homologous variants formed a TCR beta motif that appeared characteristic of ankylosing spondylitis blood.

TCRdb analysed the 5' RACE reads with MiXCR anew, one entry per CDR3 protein. Found here are more than 650,000 distinct CDR3 sequences, approximately 12% of them singletons; the top ten hold approximately 0.5%. For these receptors, no antigen is known. The sequencing input was blood, either unsorted or a sorted T cell fraction (not recorded which). The receptors shown here come from a male donor with ankylosing spondylitis.

The rearrangement links TRBV7-6 to TRBJ2-7, with 9 bases matching TRBD1. The CDR3 consists of 15 residues. Per germline, CDR1 SGHVS and CDR2 FNYEAQ. With 4 bases clipped from V and 5 bases from J, the junction kept 9 bases outside the gene matches. The CDR3 region is CASSSGQGKLHEQYF. In nucleotides, the CDR3 is TGTGCCAGCAGCTCGGGACAGGGAAAACTCCACGAGCAGTACTTC.

This clonotype has ten or more counts. The chain joins TRBV10-3 to TRBJ1-2, with 9 nucleotides matching TRBD1. The CDR3 loop spans 13 amino acids. Germline CDR1 is ENHRY and CDR2 is SYGVKD. After removal of 6 bases from V and 7 bases from J, the junction contained 6 bases not matched to a gene. The CDR3 is CAISPGQGFGYTF. The CDR3 DNA reads TGTGCCATCAGCCCGGGACAGGGCTTTGGCTACACCTTC.

This clonotype has ten or more counts. The rearrangement links TRBV29-1 to TRBJ2-3, with 14 positions matching TRBD2. The CDR3 is 14 residues long. Germline V gives CDR1 SQVTM, CDR2 ANQGSEA. J lost 3 bases, V lost 7 bases, and 3 bases had no gene match. In nucleotides, the CDR3 is TGCAGCGAACGGACTAGCGGGAGGACAGATACGCAGTATTTT. Translating gives CSERTSGRTDTQYF.

This clonotype was observed a few times. The rearrangement uses TRBV28 and TRBJ2-7, with D maybe TRBD2 (5 bases). Trimming took off 3 bases at V and 0 bases at J, with 12 bases between the two ends. This CDR3 has 15 residues. The germline gives CDR1 MDHEN, CDR2 SYDVKM. In nucleotides, the CDR3 is TGTGCCAGCAGTTTCCCCACGGAGGCCTCCTACGAGCAGTACTTC. It codes for CASSFPTEASYEQYF.

CDR3 bases: TGCAGTGCTAGGGGGACAGGGGGGTTATACGAGCAGTACTTC. It encodes CSARGTGGLYEQYF. The V and J genes are TRBV20-1 and TRBJ2-7; 11 positions agree with TRBD1. Unmatched junction bases numbered 5, after V lost 3 bases and J lost 4 bases. Germline values: CDR1 DFQATT, CDR2 SNEGSKA (reference sequence). This CDR3 is 14 amino acids long.

The rearrangement joins TRBV5-1 to TRBJ2-7; D unclear. The germline V gene encodes CDR1 SGHRS and CDR2 YFSETQ. The CDR3 sequence is 12 residues long. Trimming took off 4 bases at V and 3 bases at J, with 8 bases between the two ends. CDR3 DNA sequence: TGCGCCAGCAGCGTAGACGGCTACGAGCAGTACTTC. Residues: CASSVDGYEQYF.

This clonotype was counted at least ten times. This chain links TRBV12-3 or TRBV12-4 with TRBJ1-1; 7 nucleotides match TRBD1. This CDR3 region has 15 residues. Unmatched junction bases numbered 5, after V lost 1 base and J lost 3 bases. CDR3 sequence (DNA): TGTGCCAGCAGTTTAGTGAAGGGGGCGCACACTGAAGCTTTCTTT. This gives the protein CASSLVKGAHTEAFF.

On this clonotype: A much larger clone lies one base from this, so it may be a read error. The gene calls are TRBV29-1 and TRBJ2-2; no definite D call. The CDR3 has 14 residues. The V gene lost 3 bases and the J gene lost 0 bases, with 8 bases spanning the gap. Germline assignment: CDR1 SQVTM and CDR2 ANQGSEA. CDR3 bases: TGCAGCGTTGATCCGGGCTCGAACACCGGGGAGCTGTTTTTT. Protein product: CSVDPGSNTGELFF.

The gene calls are TRBV12-3 or TRBV12-4 and TRBJ1-1, with 9 bases that match TRBD1. The junction had 10 bases not matched to a gene; V was cut back by 5 bases and J by 6 bases. There are 15 residues in the CDR3. In nucleotides, the CDR3 is TGTGCCAGCAGTCAACGCGGGACAGGGAGGTCTGAAGCTTTCTTT. This encodes CASSQRGTGRSEAFF.

This clonotype was observed a handful of times. V is TRBV20-1 and J is TRBJ2-7; 11 bases are a match to TRBD2. The CDR3 has 13 residues. Germline trimming cut 7 bases from V and 5 bases from J; bases unmatched to any gene: 7. The germline gives CDR1 DFQATT, CDR2 SNEGSKA (reference sequence). This chain's CDR3 is CSVPTSGVHEQYF. The CDR3 region has the DNA TGCAGTGTTCCGACTAGCGGGGTCCACGAGCAGTACTTC.

This clonotype was recorded at least ten times. The chain is built from TRBV20-1 and TRBJ2-3, with 7 bases matching TRBD2. This CDR3 is built from 13 residues. V gave up 3 bases and J gave up 1 base; unmatched junction bases: 1. CDR1 and CDR2 (germline): DFQATT, SNEGSKA (reference sequence). The CDR3, as DNA: TGCAGTGCTAGTGCGGGGGGCACAGATACGCAGTATTTT. It is translated as CSASAGGTDTQYF.

The chain is built from TRBV29-1 and TRBJ2-1; no definite D call. Looked up from germline, CDR1 is SQVTM and CDR2 is ANQGSEA. The CDR3 totals 14 residues. V was cut by 6 bases and J by 8 bases, with 20 bases left in between. CDR3 nucleotides: TGCAGCGTCATCTTGGCGGAATCCTTTCATGAGCAGTTCTTC. As protein: CSVILAESFHEQFF.

The V gene is TRBV28, the J gene TRBJ2-7, with 8 positions matching TRBD1. The CDR3 length is 15 residues. The germline gives CDR1 MDHEN, CDR2 SYDVKM. Unmatched junction bases numbered 10, after V lost 8 bases and J lost 1 base. The CDR3 sequence: CASERVDRASYEQYF. The CDR3 coding sequence is TGTGCCAGCGAACGAGTGGACAGGGCGTCCTACGAGCAGTACTTC.

DNA of the CDR3: TGTGCCAGCAGCAGAAGCTGGCTAGCGGCAGAGACCCAGTACTTC. Amino acids: CASSRSWLAAETQYF. The chain is built from TRBV7-2 and TRBJ2-5, with 7 bases fitting TRBD2. This CDR3 region has 15 residues. Losses at the gene ends were 5 bases for V and 4 bases for J; bases not matched to a gene: 10. Looked up from germline, CDR1 is SGHTA and CDR2 is FQGNSA.

This clonotype occurred a few times. The rearrangement links TRBV20-1 to TRBJ1-1; D might be TRBD1 (5 bases). V lost 4 bases and J lost 5, with 14 bases in between. CDR1 DFQATT and CDR2 SNEGSKA come from the germline V gene (reference sequence). CDR3 length: 13 amino acids. CDR3 in amino acids: CSATSQGDTEAFF. The CDR3 DNA is TGCAGTGCTACCTCTCAGGGAGATACTGAAGCTTTCTTT.

This clonotype was detected only a few times. The chain uses TRBV7-2 and TRBJ2-3; 9 bases are a match to TRBD2. V trimming: 3 bases; J trimming: 5 bases; junction bases outside the gene matches: 6. Germline V gene sequence: CDR1 SGHTA, CDR2 FQGNSA. CDR3 size: 15 residues. CDR3 protein: CASSFRASGEDTQYF. The CDR3 DNA sequence: TGTGCCAGCAGCTTTCGGGCTAGCGGGGAAGATACGCAGTATTTT.